Included here is one T cell receptor beta chain sequence, with context. The germline CDR1 and CDR2 sequences are SEHNR and FQNEAQ (reference sequence). The ends lost 2 bases at V and 6 bases at J; junction bases unmatched: 7. The CDR3 has 15 amino acids. This specimen comes from a study of blood T cell repertoires in COVID-19. Study at large: Acute and convalescent COVID-19 samples came from the United States, Italy and Spain. Sample material is recorded as cDNA or gDNA derived from T cells, B-cell-depleted T cells, or PBMCs.

Original handling: For nucleated cells, counts were estimated from reference gene primer amplification. The protocol was immunoSEQ multiplex PCR, while the TCRdb copy is restricted to in-frame clones and leaves out a portion. V, J and clone size are taken as reported in that table, and D and trimming were inferred from the DNA itself. The data show under 85,000 clones, approximately 90% seen once. This TCR came from a woman of 80 years or more with active or convalescent COVID-19. The gene calls are TRBV7-9 and TRBJ2-3, with TRBD1 matching 8 bases. Sequences were obtained from peripheral blood. The CDR3 sequence is CASSLTGQGRDTQYF. In DNA, the CDR3 is TGTGCCAGCAGCTTAACCGGACAGGGCCGGGATACGCAGTATTTT. The variable domain in full, completed from reference TRBV7-9 and TRBJ2-3, reads DTGVSQNPRHKITKRGQNVTFRCDPISEHNRLYWYRQTLGQGPEFLTYFQNEAQLEKSRLLSDRFSAERPKGSFSTLEIQRTEQGDSAMYLCASSLTGQGRDTQYFGPGTRLTVL.